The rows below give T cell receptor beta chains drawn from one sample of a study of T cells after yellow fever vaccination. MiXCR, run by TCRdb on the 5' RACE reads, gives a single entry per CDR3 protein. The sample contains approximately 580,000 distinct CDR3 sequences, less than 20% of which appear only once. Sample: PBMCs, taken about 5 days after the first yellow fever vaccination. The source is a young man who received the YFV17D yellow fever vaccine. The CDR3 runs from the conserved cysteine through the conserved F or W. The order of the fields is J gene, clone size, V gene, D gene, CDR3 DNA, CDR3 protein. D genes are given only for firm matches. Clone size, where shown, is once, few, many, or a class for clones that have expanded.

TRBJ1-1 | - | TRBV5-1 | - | TGCGCCAGCAGCTTACGGGGGCCAGGGGCAATTTATAACACTGAAGCTTTCTTT | CASSLRGPGAIYNTEAFF
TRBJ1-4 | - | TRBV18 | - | TGTGCCAGCTCACCATTTTTCGCTGCAACTAATGAAAAACTGTTTTTT | CASSPFFAATNEKLFF
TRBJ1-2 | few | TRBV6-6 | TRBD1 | TGTGCCAGCAGTTGGGACAGGGCCGGGGGCTACACCTTC | CASSWDRAGGYTF
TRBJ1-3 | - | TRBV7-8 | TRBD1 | TGTGCCAGCAGCAGGACAGGGCAAGACACCATATATTTT | CASSRTGQDTIYF
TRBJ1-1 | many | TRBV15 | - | TGTGCCACCAGCAGAATGGAGAACACTGAAGCTTTCTTT | CATSRMENTEAFF
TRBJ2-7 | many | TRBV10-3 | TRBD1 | TGTGCCATCAGTCCCGGGACAGAAAACGAGCAGTACTTC | CAISPGTENEQYF
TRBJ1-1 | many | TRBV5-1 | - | TGCGCCAGCAGCTCACAGGGTTATCGGACTGAAGCTTTCTTT | CASSSQGYRTEAFF
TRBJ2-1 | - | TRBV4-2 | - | TGTGCCAGCAGCCAACCCCCTAGGGAAGACGGTCCGTACAATGAGCAGTTCTTC | CASSQPPREDGPYNEQFF
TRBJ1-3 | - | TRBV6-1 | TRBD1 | TGTGCCAGCATCAAGACAGGGGGCGCGTGGGCCATATATTTT | CASIKTGGAWAIYF
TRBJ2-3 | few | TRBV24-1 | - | TGTGCCACCAGTGTCTCAGGAGGCACAGATACGCAGTATTTT | CATSVSGGTDTQYF
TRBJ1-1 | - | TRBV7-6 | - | TGTGCCAGCAGCTTAGGTACAGTCATGAACACTGAAGCTTTCTTT | CASSLGTVMNTEAFF
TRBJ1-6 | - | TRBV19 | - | TGTGCCAGTAGTACCTTGGAATGGACAGCGAATTCACCCCTCCACTTT | CASSTLEWTANSPLHF
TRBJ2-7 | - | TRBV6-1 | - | TGTGCCAGCAGCTGGTCAGGAGCCTACGAGCAGTACTTC | CASSWSGAYEQYF
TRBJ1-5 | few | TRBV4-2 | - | TGTGCCAGCAGCGGATGGACAGATCAGCCCCAGCATTTT | CASSGWTDQPQHF
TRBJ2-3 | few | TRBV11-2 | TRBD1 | TGTGCCAGCAGCTCACCCGGACAGGGGAAGTATTTT | CASSSPGQGKYF
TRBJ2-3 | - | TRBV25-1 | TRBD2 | TGTGCCAGCAGTACGGGGAAGCGGGGGACAACAGATACGCAGTATTTT | CASSTGKRGTTDTQYF
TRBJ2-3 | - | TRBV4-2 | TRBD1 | TGTGCCAGCAGCCAAGCTGGCCAGGGACAGGCAGGTATAGATACGCAGTATTTT | CASSQAGQGQAGIDTQYF
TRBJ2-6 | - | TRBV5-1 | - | TGCGCCAGCAGCAAGGGGTCTAGCTCTGGGGCCAACGTCCTGACTTTC | CASSKGSSSGANVLTF
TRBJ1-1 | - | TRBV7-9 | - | TGTGCCAGCAGATGGGGTGACACTGAAGCTTTCTTT | CASRWGDTEAFF
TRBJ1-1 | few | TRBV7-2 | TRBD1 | TGTGCCAGCAGCCCGCGACAGGGAAGAGCTTTCTTT | CASSPRQGRAFF
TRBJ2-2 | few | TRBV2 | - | TGTGCCAGCAGTCGTACCAACTCTGGGAGGACCGGGGAGCTGTTTTTT | CASSRTNSGRTGELFF
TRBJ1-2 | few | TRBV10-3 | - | TGTGCCATCAGTGAAGTGGGAGGGAGTGAAAACTATGGCTACACCTTC | CAISEVGGSENYGYTF
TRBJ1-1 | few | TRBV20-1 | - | TGCAGTGCTAGGGCAGAAAACATGAACACTGAAGCTTTCTTT | CSARAENMNTEAFF
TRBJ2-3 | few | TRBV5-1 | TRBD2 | TGCGCCAGCACCGATCCCCTCGCCCGCCTAGCGGGGGGAGGGAGGACAGATACGCAGTATTTT | CASTDPLARLAGGGRTDTQYF
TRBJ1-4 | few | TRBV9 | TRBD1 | TGTGCCAGCAGCGCCGGACAGGTGGATGAAAAACTGTTTTTT | CASSAGQVDEKLFF
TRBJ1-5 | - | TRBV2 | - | TGTGCCAGCACCGGAGCGGCCGGGGGGCACGATCAGCCCCAGCATTTT | CASTGAAGGHDQPQHF
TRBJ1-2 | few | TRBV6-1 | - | TGTGCCAGCAGCCGTAGGGGGGGTAACTATGGCTACACCTTC | CASSRRGGNYGYTF
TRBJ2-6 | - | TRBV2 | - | TGTGCCAGCAGTGGGGCGGGTGGGGCCAACGTCCTGACTTTC | CASSGAGGANVLTF
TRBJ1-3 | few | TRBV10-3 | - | TGTGCCATCAGTGAGTCGACCGTCTCTGGAAACACCATATATTTT | CAISESTVSGNTIYF
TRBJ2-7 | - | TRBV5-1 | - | TGCGCCAGCAGCTTGGGGGCAGCCTCGGGGGACGAGCAGTACTTC | CASSLGAASGDEQYF
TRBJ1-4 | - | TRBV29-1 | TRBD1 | TGCAGCGTTGAACGGGGACAGAATGAAAAACTGTTTTTT | CSVERGQNEKLFF
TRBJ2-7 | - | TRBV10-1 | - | TGCGCCAGCAGACGGGAATTCTACGAGCAGTACTTC | CASRREFYEQYF
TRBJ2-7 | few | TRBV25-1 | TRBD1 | TGTGCCAGCAGTGAATCCGGGACAGGGGTCAAGTACTTC | CASSESGTGVKYF
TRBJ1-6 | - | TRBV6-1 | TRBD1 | TGTGCCAGCAGTACGGGACAGGGGTTTTCACCCCTCCACTTT | CASSTGQGFSPLHF
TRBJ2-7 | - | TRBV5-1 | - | TGCGCCAGCAGTCCCGGGGTCGCCTACGAGCAGTACTTC | CASSPGVAYEQYF